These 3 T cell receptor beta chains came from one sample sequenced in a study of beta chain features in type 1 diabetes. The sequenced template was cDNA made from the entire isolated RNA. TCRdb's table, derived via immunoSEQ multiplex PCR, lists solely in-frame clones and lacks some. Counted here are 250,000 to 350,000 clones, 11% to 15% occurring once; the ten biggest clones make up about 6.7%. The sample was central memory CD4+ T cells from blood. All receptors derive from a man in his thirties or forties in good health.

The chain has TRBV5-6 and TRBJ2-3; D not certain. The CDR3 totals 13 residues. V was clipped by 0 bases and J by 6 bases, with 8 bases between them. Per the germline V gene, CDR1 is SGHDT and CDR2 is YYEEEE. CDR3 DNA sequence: TGTGCCAGCAGCTTGGGGTCCCGGGATACGCAGTATTTT. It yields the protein CASSLGSRDTQYF.

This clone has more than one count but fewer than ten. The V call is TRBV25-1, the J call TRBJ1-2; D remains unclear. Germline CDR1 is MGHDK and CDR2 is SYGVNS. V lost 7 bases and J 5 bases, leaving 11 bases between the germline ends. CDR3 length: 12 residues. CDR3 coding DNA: TGTGCCAGCACCTCGGACGGGTATGGCTACACCTTC. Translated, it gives CASTSDGYGYTF.

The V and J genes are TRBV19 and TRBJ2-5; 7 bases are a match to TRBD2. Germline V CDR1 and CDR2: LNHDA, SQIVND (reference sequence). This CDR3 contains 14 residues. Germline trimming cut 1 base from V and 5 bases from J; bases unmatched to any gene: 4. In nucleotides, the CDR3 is TGTGCCAGTAGTATAGGAGGGAGGGCCGAGACCCAGTACTTC. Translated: CASSIGGRAETQYF.